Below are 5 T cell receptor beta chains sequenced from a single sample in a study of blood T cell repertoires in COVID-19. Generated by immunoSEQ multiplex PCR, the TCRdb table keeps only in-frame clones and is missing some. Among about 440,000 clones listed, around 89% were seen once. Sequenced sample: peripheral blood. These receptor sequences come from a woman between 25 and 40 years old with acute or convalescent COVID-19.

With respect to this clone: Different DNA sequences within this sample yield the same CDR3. DNA of the CDR3: TGCGCCAGCAGCTTGATAGCGGGGGGGTACAATGAGCAGTTCTTC. Translation: CASSLIAGGYNEQFF. The chain combines TRBV5-1 with TRBJ2-1; 11 nucleotides agree with TRBD2. Losses at the gene ends were 1 base for V and 4 bases for J; bases not matched to a gene: 1. The CDR3 sequence is 15 residues long. Germline V gene data show CDR1 as SGHRS and CDR2 as YFSETQ.

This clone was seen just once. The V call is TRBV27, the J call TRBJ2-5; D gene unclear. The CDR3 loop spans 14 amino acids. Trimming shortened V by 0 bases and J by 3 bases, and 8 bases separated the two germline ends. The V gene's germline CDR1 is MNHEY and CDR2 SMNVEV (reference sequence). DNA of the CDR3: TGTGCCAGCAGTTTATCTGGCGACAAAGAGACCCAGTACTTC. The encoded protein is CASSLSGDKETQYF.

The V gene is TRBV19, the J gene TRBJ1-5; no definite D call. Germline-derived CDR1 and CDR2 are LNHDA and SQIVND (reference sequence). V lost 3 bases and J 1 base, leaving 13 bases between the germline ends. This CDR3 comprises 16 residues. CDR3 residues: CASSMVGNPSNQPQHF. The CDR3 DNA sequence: TGTGCCAGTAGTATGGTGGGCAACCCCAGCAATCAGCCCCAGCATTTT.

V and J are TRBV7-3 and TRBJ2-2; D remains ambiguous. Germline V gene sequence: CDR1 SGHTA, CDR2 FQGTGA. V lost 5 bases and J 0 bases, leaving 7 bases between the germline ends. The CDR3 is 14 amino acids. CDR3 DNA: TGTGCCAGCAGCCAATACACGAACACCGGGGAGCTGTTTTTT. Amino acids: CASSQYTNTGELFF.

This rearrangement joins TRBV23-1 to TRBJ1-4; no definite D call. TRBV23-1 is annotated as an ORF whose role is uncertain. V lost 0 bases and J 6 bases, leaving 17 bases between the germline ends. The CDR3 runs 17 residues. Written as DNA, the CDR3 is TGCGCCAGCAGTCAATCTCGTCCTAGCCCACTGTATGAAAAACTGTTTTTT. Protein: CASSQSRPSPLYEKLFF.